A selection of T cell receptor beta chains follows, all from one sample in a study of T cell repertoires in cytomegalovirus infection. Each CDR3 protein is one row after TCRdb ran MiXCR on the reads. Here the sample spans about 140,000 distinct CDR3 sequences, roughly 6% being singletons. Sequencing was done on a sample of PBMCs. These receptor sequences come from a human donor in good health (CMV status not recorded). Some clones in this sample may be carry-over from other donors' samples. The CDR3 runs from the conserved cysteine through the conserved F or W. The D gene is left open where the match is weak. Clone size is given for some rows only: seen once, a few or many times, or a class if the clone is expanded.

d_call: NA
clone_size: NA
v_call: TRBV20-1
j_call: TRBJ1-2
cdr3_nt: TGCAGTGCCTCTCCAGCCTTAGACACTTACTATGGCTACACCTTC
cdr3_aa: CSASPALDTYYGYTF

d_call: NA
clone_size: NA
v_call: TRBV20-1
j_call: TRBJ1-5
cdr3_nt: TGCAGTGCTAGAGACATCTATAGCAATCAGCCCCAGCATTTT
cdr3_aa: CSARDIYSNQPQHF

d_call: NA
clone_size: many
v_call: TRBV20-1
j_call: TRBJ2-7
cdr3_nt: TGCAGTGCTGAGGAGGGGATCGTACAGGAGCAGTACTTC
cdr3_aa: CSAEEGIVQEQYF

d_call: NA
clone_size: many
v_call: TRBV5-1
j_call: TRBJ1-1
cdr3_nt: TGCGCCAGCAGCTTGGCCGGCGGGCTGGACTACACTGAAGCTTTCTTT
cdr3_aa: CASSLAGGLDYTEAFF

d_call: NA
clone_size: many
v_call: TRBV7-2
j_call: TRBJ2-3
cdr3_nt: TGTGCCTCGGGAAGTTCAGATACGCAGTATTTT
cdr3_aa: CASGSSDTQYF

d_call: NA
clone_size: NA
v_call: TRBV5-1
j_call: TRBJ1-3
cdr3_nt: TGCGCCAGCAGACCGGGACGGCCCTCTGGAAACACCATATATTTT
cdr3_aa: CASRPGRPSGNTIYF

d_call: NA
clone_size: few
v_call: TRBV5-4
j_call: TRBJ2-7
cdr3_nt: TGTGCCAGCAGCCGCCGCGGGAACACCTACGAGCAGTACTTC
cdr3_aa: CASSRRGNTYEQYF

d_call: NA
clone_size: NA
v_call: TRBV7-9
j_call: TRBJ1-2
cdr3_nt: TGTGCCAGCAGCTTAGATGCGGGTTGGGATGGCTACACCTTC
cdr3_aa: CASSLDAGWDGYTF

d_call: NA
clone_size: many
v_call: TRBV2
j_call: TRBJ2-1
cdr3_nt: TGTGCCAGCATCCCCAGGGACAACTACAATGAGCAGTTCTTC
cdr3_aa: CASIPRDNYNEQFF

d_call: NA
clone_size: many
v_call: TRBV11-3
j_call: TRBJ2-1
cdr3_nt: TGTGCCAGCAGCTTAGATCGGGTCTACAATGAGCAGTTCTTC
cdr3_aa: CASSLDRVYNEQFF

d_call: NA
clone_size: many
v_call: TRBV7-2
j_call: TRBJ1-6
cdr3_nt: TGTGCCAGCAGCTTACGGGCTGGGGTTGATTCACCCCTCCACTTT
cdr3_aa: CASSLRAGVDSPLHF

d_call: NA
clone_size: many
v_call: TRBV19
j_call: TRBJ2-1
cdr3_nt: TGTGCCAGTAGTAGGGACCCAGCGGGCGATGAGCAGTTCTTC
cdr3_aa: CASSRDPAGDEQFF

d_call: TRBD1
clone_size: many
v_call: TRBV12-3/TRBV12-4
j_call: TRBJ2-5
cdr3_nt: TGTGCCAGCAGGCGGACAGGTGGGGAAGAGACCCAGTACTTC
cdr3_aa: CASRRTGGEETQYF

d_call: NA
clone_size: many
v_call: TRBV7-2
j_call: TRBJ2-7
cdr3_nt: TGTGCCAGCAGTCCCGGGTTGGGGGCCTACGAGCAGTACTTC
cdr3_aa: CASSPGLGAYEQYF

d_call: NA
clone_size: many
v_call: TRBV7-9
j_call: TRBJ1-2
cdr3_nt: TGTGCCAGCAGCCATGGGACGGAGGATGGCTACACCTTC
cdr3_aa: CASSHGTEDGYTF

d_call: TRBD1
clone_size: few
v_call: TRBV5-3
j_call: TRBJ2-3
cdr3_nt: TGTGCCAGCAGCACAGGGGCCGGGGTAAGGCTTGATACGCAGTATTTT
cdr3_aa: CASSTGAGVRLDTQYF

d_call: NA
clone_size: NA
v_call: TRBV20-1
j_call: TRBJ2-2
cdr3_nt: TGCAGTGCCTTTCGGGGGACCGGGGAGCTGTTTTTT
cdr3_aa: CSAFRGTGELFF

d_call: NA
clone_size: NA
v_call: TRBV6-2/TRBV6-3
j_call: TRBJ1-6
cdr3_nt: TGTGCCAGCAGACGGGAATATAATTCACCCCTCCACTTT
cdr3_aa: CASRREYNSPLHF

d_call: NA
clone_size: many
v_call: TRBV19
j_call: TRBJ2-4
cdr3_nt: TGTGCCAGTAGTATGCGGCAGACTGACATTCAGTACTTC
cdr3_aa: CASSMRQTDIQYF

d_call: NA
clone_size: many
v_call: TRBV18
j_call: TRBJ1-2
cdr3_nt: TGTGCCAGCTCACCGTCCAAGGGCTACACCTTC
cdr3_aa: CASSPSKGYTF

d_call: NA
clone_size: many
v_call: TRBV4-3
j_call: TRBJ1-2
cdr3_nt: TGCGCCAGCAGCCAAGGAGCCGAAAAGGGGGGCTACACCTTC
cdr3_aa: CASSQGAEKGGYTF

d_call: NA
clone_size: many
v_call: TRBV7-2
j_call: TRBJ2-7
cdr3_nt: TGTGCCAGCAGCCGAGGCAGAACGTCCTACGAGCAGTACTTC
cdr3_aa: CASSRGRTSYEQYF

d_call: TRBD2
clone_size: many
v_call: TRBV12-3/TRBV12-4
j_call: TRBJ2-3
cdr3_nt: TGTGCCAGCAGTCGTACTAGCGGATCCCCAGATACGCAGTATTTT
cdr3_aa: CASSRTSGSPDTQYF

d_call: NA
clone_size: many
v_call: TRBV7-9
j_call: TRBJ1-3
cdr3_nt: TGTGCCAGCAGCCCCACGGGAGCTGGAAACACCATATATTTT
cdr3_aa: CASSPTGAGNTIYF

d_call: TRBD1
clone_size: many
v_call: TRBV7-9
j_call: TRBJ2-7
cdr3_nt: TGTGCCAGCAGCTGGGGACAGAAACCTTACGAGCAGTACTTC
cdr3_aa: CASSWGQKPYEQYF

d_call: TRBD1
clone_size: NA
v_call: TRBV2
j_call: TRBJ1-6
cdr3_nt: TGTGCCAGCGCTGCCGGGACAGGGAATTCACCCCTCCACTTT
cdr3_aa: CASAAGTGNSPLHF

d_call: NA
clone_size: NA
v_call: TRBV29-1
j_call: TRBJ2-3
cdr3_nt: TGCAGCGTTGCGTCCGGAGTGGGAAACACAGATACGCAGTATTTT
cdr3_aa: CSVASGVGNTDTQYF

d_call: NA
clone_size: many
v_call: TRBV19
j_call: TRBJ2-7
cdr3_nt: TGTGCCAGTAGTATCAGCACGGGGACTGAAGCCTACGAGCAGTACTTC
cdr3_aa: CASSISTGTEAYEQYF

d_call: NA
clone_size: NA
v_call: TRBV11-1
j_call: TRBJ2-4
cdr3_nt: TGTGCCAGCAGCTTAAGCGTAGGGGCCAAAAACATTCAGTACTTC
cdr3_aa: CASSLSVGAKNIQYF

d_call: NA
clone_size: many
v_call: TRBV6-1
j_call: TRBJ1-1
cdr3_nt: TGTGCCAGCAGTGAGCGGAGGCAGCAGAACACTGAAGCTTTCTTT
cdr3_aa: CASSERRQQNTEAFF

d_call: NA
clone_size: many
v_call: TRBV7-9
j_call: TRBJ1-1
cdr3_nt: TGTGCCAGCAGCTTTACCTTGGGAACTGAAGCTTTCTTT
cdr3_aa: CASSFTLGTEAFF

d_call: TRBD2
clone_size: few
v_call: TRBV7-3
j_call: TRBJ2-1
cdr3_nt: TGTGCCAGCAGCTTAGGAGGACTAGCGGGGGGGCCGTGGTCCTACAATGAGCAGTTCTTC
cdr3_aa: CASSLGGLAGGPWSYNEQFF

d_call: TRBD2
clone_size: NA
v_call: TRBV19
j_call: TRBJ2-5
cdr3_nt: TGTGCCAGTAGCCGCGGGGGGACGAGTGAGACCCAGTACTTC
cdr3_aa: CASSRGGTSETQYF

d_call: TRBD2
clone_size: NA
v_call: TRBV20-1
j_call: TRBJ2-1
cdr3_nt: TGCAGTGCTAGTACCGAGCCGGGGGGGCGTAATGAGCAGTTCTTC
cdr3_aa: CSASTEPGGRNEQFF

d_call: NA
clone_size: few
v_call: TRBV20-1
j_call: TRBJ2-3
cdr3_nt: TGCAGTGCTACCTTCACAGATACGCAGTATTTT
cdr3_aa: CSATFTDTQYF

d_call: NA
clone_size: many
v_call: TRBV7-2
j_call: TRBJ2-7
cdr3_nt: TGTGCCAGCAGCTTATTGCGCTACGAGCAGTACTTC
cdr3_aa: CASSLLRYEQYF

d_call: NA
clone_size: few
v_call: TRBV5-1
j_call: TRBJ1-5
cdr3_nt: TGCGCCAGCAGCCCCCAGGGCGCGGACGGACAGCCCCAGCATTTT
cdr3_aa: CASSPQGADGQPQHF

d_call: TRBD2
clone_size: few
v_call: TRBV20-1
j_call: TRBJ2-3
cdr3_nt: TGCAGTGCTAGAAGCGGGGCCCTGGATACGCAGTATTTT
cdr3_aa: CSARSGALDTQYF

d_call: NA
clone_size: NA
v_call: TRBV14
j_call: TRBJ1-1
cdr3_nt: TGTGCCAGCAGCCCCACGACAGCCTGGAAGAACACTGAAGCTTTCTTT
cdr3_aa: CASSPTTAWKNTEAFF

d_call: TRBD2
clone_size: many
v_call: TRBV19
j_call: TRBJ2-2
cdr3_nt: TGTGCCAGTAGAAAGCGGGGCTACACCGGGGAGCTGTTTTTT
cdr3_aa: CASRKRGYTGELFF

d_call: NA
clone_size: many
v_call: TRBV4-2
j_call: TRBJ1-5
cdr3_nt: TGTGCCAGCAGCCACCTGGATACCAGATGGAATCAGCCCCAGCATTTT
cdr3_aa: CASSHLDTRWNQPQHF

d_call: NA
clone_size: many
v_call: TRBV7-9
j_call: TRBJ1-2
cdr3_nt: TGTGCCAGCAGCTCCCGGGACGACTATGGCTACACCTTC
cdr3_aa: CASSSRDDYGYTF

d_call: NA
clone_size: NA
v_call: TRBV6-2/TRBV6-3
j_call: TRBJ1-5
cdr3_nt: TGTGCCAGCAGTGTACTTAGCAATCAGCCCCAGCATTTT
cdr3_aa: CASSVLSNQPQHF

d_call: NA
clone_size: many
v_call: TRBV5-1
j_call: TRBJ1-1
cdr3_nt: TGCGCCAGCAGCTTAAGACAGGACGGCACTGAAGCTTTCTTT
cdr3_aa: CASSLRQDGTEAFF

d_call: NA
clone_size: many
v_call: TRBV7-2
j_call: TRBJ2-2
cdr3_nt: TGTGCCAGCAGCTGGTCCACTAGCTTCGACACCGGGGAGCTGTTTTTT
cdr3_aa: CASSWSTSFDTGELFF

d_call: NA
clone_size: many
v_call: TRBV5-1
j_call: TRBJ1-6
cdr3_nt: TGCGCCAGCAGCTTTCTGACAGCGGGCGGTAATTCACCCCTCCACTTT
cdr3_aa: CASSFLTAGGNSPLHF

d_call: NA
clone_size: many
v_call: TRBV19
j_call: TRBJ1-5
cdr3_nt: TGTGCCAGTAGACAAGGCAATCAGCCCCAGCATTTT
cdr3_aa: CASRQGNQPQHF

d_call: NA
clone_size: many
v_call: TRBV7-2
j_call: TRBJ1-2
cdr3_nt: TGTGCCAGCAGCTTAGCGTCGGGCAGCTATGGCTACACCTTC
cdr3_aa: CASSLASGSYGYTF

d_call: TRBD1
clone_size: many
v_call: TRBV6-6
j_call: TRBJ2-7
cdr3_nt: TGTGCCAGCAGTACTTTCCTGACAGGGCCGGGCGAGCAGTACTTC
cdr3_aa: CASSTFLTGPGEQYF

d_call: NA
clone_size: many
v_call: TRBV6-1
j_call: TRBJ2-6
cdr3_nt: TGTGCCAGCACTAGCTCAGGGACTGGGGCCAACGTCCTGACTTTC
cdr3_aa: CASTSSGTGANVLTF

d_call: TRBD2
clone_size: many
v_call: TRBV6-2/TRBV6-3
j_call: TRBJ2-3
cdr3_nt: TGTGCCAGCAGTGTCAAGCGGGGGAGCACAGATACGCAGTATTTT
cdr3_aa: CASSVKRGSTDTQYF

d_call: NA
clone_size: many
v_call: TRBV7-2
j_call: TRBJ2-1
cdr3_nt: TGTGCCAGCAGCTCCCGCGGAGGGACTAATGAGCAGTTCTTC
cdr3_aa: CASSSRGGTNEQFF